This T cell receptor beta chain was found in a study of spatial heterogeneity in lung cancer. This clonotype ranks as medium-sized (0.01 to 0.1%). TCRdb fed the 5' RACE reads into MiXCR, producing one record per CDR3 protein. The sample has 6,000 to 8,500 distinct CDR3 sequences, around 5.8% seen once. Germline CDR1 reads MNHEY; CDR2 reads SVGEGT. The length of the CDR3 is 15 residues. The ends were cut back, 0 bases at V and 8 bases at J, with 13 bases in the middle. Time point in this sample: sample taken at primary tumor resection. Extraction of whole RNA from tumor, nontumor lung or frozen PBMC preceded unsorted sequencing.

Sequenced here: normal lung tissue next to the tumor, sampled at surgery. The TCR comes from a female donor with early-stage non-small cell lung cancer. The chain is built from TRBV6-2 or TRBV6-3 and TRBJ1-4, with D unclear. CDR3 nucleotide sequence: TGTGCCAGCAGTTACTCAGGGAGGGATTCGGAAAAACTGTTTTTT. This encodes CASSYSGRDSEKLFF.